Here is one T cell receptor (beta chain) with its context. This specimen comes from a study of blood T cell repertoires in COVID-19. Participants had their cohort set by participant-reported clinical history. This CDR3 region has 12 residues. The V and J ends lost 10 bases and 4 bases respectively, with 11 bases between them. Germline V gene sequence: CDR1 SEHNR, CDR2 FQNEAQ (reference sequence). Clones were sequenced by immunoSEQ multiplex PCR, and TCRdb holds only the in-frame ones, with some missing. Among roughly 180,000 clones, more than 70% were seen once, and the ten largest hold roughly 6.2%. Material for sequencing was PBMCs or T cells enriched from blood (not recorded which). The rearrangement links TRBV7-9 to TRBJ2-1; possibly TRBD2 for D (5 bases). This receptor was taken from a man aged 40-49 years who had recovered from COVID-19. Here the CDR3 DNA reads TGTGCCATCGTCCGGGGATACAATGAGCAGTTCTTC. It specifies CAIVRGYNEQFF.